This T cell receptor (beta chain) is from a study of CD8 T cells in ankylosing spondylitis. Study-level results: There was reportedly significant enrichment of clones that were disease-linked in matched ankylosing spondylitis synovial fluid. A TCR beta motif made of about 8 highly homologous variants seemed typical of ankylosing spondylitis blood.

This clonotype has just a few counts. The antigen remains unidentified. This CDR3 comprises 15 residues. Per germline, CDR1 MGHRA and CDR2 YSYEKL. With 4 bases removed from V and 0 bases from J, the gap between germline ends came to 11 bases. Libraries for TCR beta were made by quantitative 5'-RACE with molecular barcodes. Via MiXCR, TCRdb re-called the 5' RACE reads, giving one row per CDR3 protein. Found here are a few hundred thousand distinct CDR3 sequences, about 20% of them singletons; the top ten hold about a third. This TCR was recovered from a male donor with ankylosing spondylitis or in good health (not recorded which). V is TRBV4-1 and J is TRBJ2-3; a weak D match, TRBD1 (6 bases). Specimen: blood, either unsorted or a sorted T cell fraction (not recorded which). As DNA, the CDR3 is TGCGCCAGCAGCCCTGGGACAACTAGCACAGATACGCAGTATTTT. This translates into CASSPGTTSTDTQYF.